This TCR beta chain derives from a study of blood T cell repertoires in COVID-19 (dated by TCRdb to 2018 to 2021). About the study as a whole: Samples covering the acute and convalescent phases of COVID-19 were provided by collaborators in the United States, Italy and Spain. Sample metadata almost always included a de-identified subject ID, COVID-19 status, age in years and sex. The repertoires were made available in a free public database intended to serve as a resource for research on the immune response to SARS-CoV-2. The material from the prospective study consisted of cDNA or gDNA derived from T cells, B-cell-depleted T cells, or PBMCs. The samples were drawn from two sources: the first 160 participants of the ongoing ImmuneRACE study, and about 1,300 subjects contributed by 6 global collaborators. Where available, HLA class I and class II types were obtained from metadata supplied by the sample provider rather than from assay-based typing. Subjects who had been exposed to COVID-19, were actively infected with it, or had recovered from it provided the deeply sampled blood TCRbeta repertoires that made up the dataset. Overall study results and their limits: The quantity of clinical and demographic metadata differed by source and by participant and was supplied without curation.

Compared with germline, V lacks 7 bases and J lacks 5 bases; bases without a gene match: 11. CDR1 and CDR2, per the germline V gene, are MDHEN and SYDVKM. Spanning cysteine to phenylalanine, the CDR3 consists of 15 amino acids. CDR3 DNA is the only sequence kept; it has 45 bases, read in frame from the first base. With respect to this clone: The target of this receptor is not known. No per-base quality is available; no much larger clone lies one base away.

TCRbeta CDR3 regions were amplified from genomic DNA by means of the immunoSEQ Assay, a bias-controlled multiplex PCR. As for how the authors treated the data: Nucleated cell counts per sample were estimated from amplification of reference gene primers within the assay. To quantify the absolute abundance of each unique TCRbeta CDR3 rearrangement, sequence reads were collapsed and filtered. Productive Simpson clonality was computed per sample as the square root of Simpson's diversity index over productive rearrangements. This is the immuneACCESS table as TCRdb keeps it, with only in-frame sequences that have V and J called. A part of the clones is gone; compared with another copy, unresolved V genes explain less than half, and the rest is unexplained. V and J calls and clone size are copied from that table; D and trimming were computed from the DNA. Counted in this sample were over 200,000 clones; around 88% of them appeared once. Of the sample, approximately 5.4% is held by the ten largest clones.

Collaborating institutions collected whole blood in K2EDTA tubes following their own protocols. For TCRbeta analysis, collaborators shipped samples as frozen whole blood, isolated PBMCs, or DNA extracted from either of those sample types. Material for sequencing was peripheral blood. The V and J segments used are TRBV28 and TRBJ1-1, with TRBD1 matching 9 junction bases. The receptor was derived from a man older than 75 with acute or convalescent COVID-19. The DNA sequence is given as TGTGCCAGCACCTCGATGGGACAGGGTGGTACTGAAGCTTTCTTT. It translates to CASTSMGQGGTEAFF. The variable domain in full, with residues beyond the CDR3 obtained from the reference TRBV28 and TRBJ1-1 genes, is DVKVTQSSRYLVKRTGEKVFLECVQDMDHENMFWYRQDPGLGLRLIYFSYDVKMKEKGDIPEGYSVSREKKERFSLILESASTNQTSMYLCASTSMGQGGTEAFFGQGTRLTVV.